A selection of T cell receptor beta chains follows, all from one sample in a study of tumor-infiltrating lymphocytes in glioblastoma multiforme. TCRdb processed the multiplex PCR reads anew with MiXCR; each CDR3 protein has one entry. The repertoire holds approximately 10,000 distinct CDR3 sequences, with 66% as singletons. Sequenced sample: brain tumor tissue. All receptors come from a male donor with glioblastoma. CDR3s include the opening cysteine and the closing phenylalanine or tryptophan.

j_call v_call cdr3_aa
TRBJ2-7 TRBV11-2 CASSLDLGGSFSYEQYF
TRBJ2-2 TRBV10-3 CAISVIGRENTGELFF
TRBJ1-1 TRBV10-3 CAISGGPPNTEAFF
TRBJ2-5 TRBV7-8 CASSHRQGPSETQYF
TRBJ2-7 TRBV7-2 CASSFSDRSTYEQYF
TRBJ2-1 TRBV6-4 CASSDSRDPYNEQFF
TRBJ2-7 TRBV28 CASSELVQAAGEQYF
TRBJ1-5 TRBV20-1 CSARDGAINQPQHF
TRBJ2-3 TRBV4-2 CASSPWTSGRKSTDTQYF
TRBJ1-5 TRBV2 CASSAAGTRQPQHF
TRBJ2-2 TRBV20-1 CSARDLRKGDAGELFF
TRBJ1-1 TRBV11-1 CASSFPGTGGTEAFF
TRBJ1-1 TRBV4-3 CASSLSWGMNTEAFF
TRBJ2-5 TRBV11-2 CASSPTRGQETQYF
TRBJ2-1 TRBV29-1 CNAEFGGTNEQFF